This TCR beta chain was recorded in a study of vaccination and CD4 T cells after COVID-19. With regard to this clonotype: What it recognizes is unknown.

Study results and caveats: Among reactive clones from convalescent patients, a median 86.3% appeared only post-vaccination. Clonotypes reactive to SARS-CoV-2 had a median that went up from about 20 to 38, but not significantly.

J gave up 6 bases and V 4 bases, and 6 bases lay outside the gene matches. The CDR3 has 15 residues. Germline values: CDR1 MDHEN, CDR2 SYDVKM. TCRdb reprocessed the PCR reads with MiXCR, giving one entry per CDR3 protein. The table shows about 40,000 distinct CDR3 sequences, with more than 30% occurring only once. The time point: late sampling 161 to 241 days after vaccination in three convalescent patients. Positive PCR tests dated from March to December 2020, predating US Alpha, Beta and Delta variants. The sequence was obtained from a human donor who had recovered from COVID-19. The material was CD4+ T cells from blood, obtained about 7 months after SARS-CoV-2 vaccination. The V gene is TRBV28, the J gene TRBJ1-4; TRBD1 aligns across 9 bases. CDR3 protein: CASSSAGTGHEKLFF. Here the CDR3 DNA reads TGTGCCAGCAGTTCCGCCGGGACAGGGCATGAAAAACTGTTTTTT.